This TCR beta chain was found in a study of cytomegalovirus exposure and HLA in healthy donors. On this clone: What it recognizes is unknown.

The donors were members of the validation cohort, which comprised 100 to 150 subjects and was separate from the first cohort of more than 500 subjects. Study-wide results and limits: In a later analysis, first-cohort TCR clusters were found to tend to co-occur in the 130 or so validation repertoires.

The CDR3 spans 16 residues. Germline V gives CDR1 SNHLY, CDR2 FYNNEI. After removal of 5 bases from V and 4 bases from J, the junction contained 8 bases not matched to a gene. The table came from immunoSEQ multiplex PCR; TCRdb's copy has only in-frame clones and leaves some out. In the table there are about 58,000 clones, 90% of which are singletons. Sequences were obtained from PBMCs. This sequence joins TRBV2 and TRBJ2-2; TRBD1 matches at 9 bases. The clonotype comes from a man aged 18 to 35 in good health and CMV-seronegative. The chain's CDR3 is CASSRERQGGTGELFF. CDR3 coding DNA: TGTGCCAGCAGTCGCGAGAGACAGGGGGGCACCGGGGAGCTGTTTTTT. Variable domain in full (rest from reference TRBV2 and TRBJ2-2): EPEVTQTPSHQVTQMGQEVILRCVPISNHLYFYWYRQILGQKVEFLVSFYNNEISEKSEIFDDQFSVERPDGSNFTLKIRSTKLEDSAMYFCASSRERQGGTGELFFGEGSRLTVL.